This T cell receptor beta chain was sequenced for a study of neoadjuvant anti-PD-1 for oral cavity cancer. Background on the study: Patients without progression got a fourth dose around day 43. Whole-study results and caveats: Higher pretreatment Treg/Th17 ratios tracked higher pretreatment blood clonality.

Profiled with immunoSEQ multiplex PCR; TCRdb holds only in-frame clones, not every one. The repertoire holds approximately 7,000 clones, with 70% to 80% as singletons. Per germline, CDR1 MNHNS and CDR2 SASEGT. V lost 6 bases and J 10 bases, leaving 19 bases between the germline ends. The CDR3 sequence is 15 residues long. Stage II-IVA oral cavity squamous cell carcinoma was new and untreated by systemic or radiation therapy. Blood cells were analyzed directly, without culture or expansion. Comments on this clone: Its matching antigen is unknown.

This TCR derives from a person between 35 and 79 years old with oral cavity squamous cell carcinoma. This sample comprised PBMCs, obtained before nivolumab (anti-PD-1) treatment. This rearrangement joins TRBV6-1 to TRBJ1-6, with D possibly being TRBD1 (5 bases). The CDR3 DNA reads TGTGCCAGCAGGATGGGGAGGGGAGAAGGATCACCCCTCCACTTT. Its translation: CASRMGRGEGSPLHF.